The sequence of this T cell receptor beta chain was determined in a study of CD8 T cells in ankylosing spondylitis. Findings of the study overall: Disease-linked clones reportedly showed significant enrichment in matched ankylosing spondylitis synovial fluid. Seemingly distinctive of ankylosing spondylitis blood was a TCR beta motif formed by eight highly homologous variants.

Making use of molecular barcodes, quantitative 5'-RACE generated TCR beta libraries. TCRdb reprocessed the 5' RACE reads with MiXCR, giving one entry per CDR3 protein. The table has 150,000 to 200,000 distinct CDR3 sequences, roughly 20% seen once; the top ten hold approximately 4%. A remark on this clonotype: Its antigen is not identified.

The trim removed 3 bases at V and 5 bases at J, leaving 8 bases unmatched. CDR1 and CDR2 (germline): DFQATT, SNEGSKA (reference sequence). CDR3 length: 14 residues. The rearrangement joins TRBV20-1 to TRBJ2-7; 9 bases align to TRBD2. The sequencing input was blood, either unsorted or a sorted T cell fraction (not recorded which). This receptor was obtained from a male donor under 35 with ankylosing spondylitis or in good health (not recorded which). This chain's CDR3 is CSARNVAGGHEQYF. The CDR3 coding sequence is TGCAGTGCTAGGAATGTGGCGGGAGGGCACGAGCAGTACTTC.